Listed below are T cell receptor beta chains from one sample, sequenced in a study of T cell changes during pregnancy in multiple sclerosis. Sequencing used immunoSEQ multiplex PCR; TCRdb keeps in-frame clones, though not all of them. The sample has some 20,000 clones; 88% are singletons. Sequences were derived from CD4+ T cells from peripheral blood mononuclear cells, sampled in the first trimester of pregnancy. These TCRs come from a female donor in good health, enrolled as a control in a pregnancy study. Each CDR3 is given with its conserved first and last residue. A D gene is named only where the DNA matches it firmly. Size is stated for part of the rows, as once, few or many counts, or as a class when the clone is expanded.

V,size,D,J,DNA,CDR3
TRBV28,.,TRBD2,TRBJ2-2,TGTGCCAGCAGTTTCGCTAGCGGGAAGAACACCGGGGAGCTGTTTTTT,CASSFASGKNTGELFF
TRBV19,.,.,TRBJ2-5,TGTGCCAGTAGTATAAGGGGTCAAGAGACCCAGTACTTC,CASSIRGQETQYF
TRBV4-3,.,.,TRBJ2-5,TGCGCCAGCAGCGAAGGGTCAGGGTTGGAGACCCAGTACTTC,CASSEGSGLETQYF
TRBV4-3,few,TRBD2,TRBJ2-2,TGCGCCAGCAGCCAAGAGGCGGGGGACACCGGGGAGCTGTTTTTT,CASSQEAGDTGELFF
TRBV10-3,.,TRBD2,TRBJ2-5,TGTGCCATCAGTGAAAGACTAGCGGGAGGGGGAGAGACCCAGTACTTC,CAISERLAGGGETQYF
TRBV6-5,.,TRBD1,TRBJ2-2,TGTGCCAGCAGACCAGGGGGCAACACCGGGGAGCTGTTTTTT,CASRPGGNTGELFF
TRBV21-1,.,.,TRBJ1-2,TGTGCCAGCAGCTACAGGGGGTCTGGCTACACCTTC,CASSYRGSGYTF
TRBV4-3,.,TRBD1,TRBJ1-2,TGCGCCAGCAGCCAAGGGACAGGGGATGGCTACACCTTC,CASSQGTGDGYTF
TRBV6-5,.,TRBD2,TRBJ2-3,TGTGCCAGCAGTCGACAGACTAGCACTGCTACGCAGTATTTT,CASSRQTSTATQYF
TRBV6-5,once,.,TRBJ1-2,TGTGCCAGCTACACCCACGGAGCTAACTATGGCTACACCTTC,CASYTHGANYGYTF
TRBV18,.,.,TRBJ1-3,TGTGCCAGCTCACCGGACACAGGTGAGAGCTCTGGAAACACCATATATTTT,CASSPDTGESSGNTIYF
TRBV29-1,.,.,TRBJ1-2,TGCAGCGATACAGGGACCTATGGCTACACCTTC,CSDTGTYGYTF
TRBV6-5,few,.,TRBJ1-1,TGTGCCAGCAGGGAACAGAGGGGGAGCTTTGAAGCTTTCTTT,CASREQRGSFEAFF
TRBV6-4,.,TRBD2,TRBJ2-1,TGTGCCAGCAGGCAAGCGGGAGGCGGTAATGAGCAGTTCTTC,CASRQAGGGNEQFF
TRBV27,.,.,TRBJ1-1,TGTGCCAGCAGACTTACAGGGATTGTGAACACTGAAGCTTTCTTT,CASRLTGIVNTEAFF
TRBV6-6,.,.,TRBJ2-1,TGTGCCAGCAGTTCCACGGACTCAGGCGGGGAGCAGTTCTTC,CASSSTDSGGEQFF
TRBV5-4,.,.,TRBJ1-2,TGTGCCAGCAGCTTTCCCGGCGGTCCCTATGGCTACACCTTC,CASSFPGGPYGYTF
TRBV7-2,.,TRBD2,TRBJ2-3,TGTGCCAGCAGCTTAGCGGGGGGGGAGACAGATACGCAGTATTTT,CASSLAGGETDTQYF
TRBV7-2,.,.,TRBJ2-2,TGTGCCAGCAGCGAGAGGGCGGGGGAGCTGTTTTTT,CASSERAGELFF
TRBV7-9,.,.,TRBJ2-1,TGTGCCAGCAGCTTAGCATTAGCGACCTACAATGAGCAGTTCTTC,CASSLALATYNEQFF
TRBV7-2,.,TRBD2,TRBJ2-1,TGTGCCAGCACCCAACTAGCGGGAGTAAGTAATGAGCAGTTCTTC,CASTQLAGVSNEQFF
TRBV7-8,.,.,TRBJ1-2,TGTGCCAGCAGCCGGAGTCAGGGTAATGGCTACACCTTC,CASSRSQGNGYTF
TRBV7-6,.,TRBD1,TRBJ1-1,TGTGCCAGCAGCTCAGGGCCGGGACAGGTTGCTTTCTTT,CASSSGPGQVAFF